This T cell receptor beta chain was observed in a study of tumor-infiltrating lymphocytes in glioblastoma multiforme. Study-wide findings and caveats: The TCR and somatic mutation analysis included just one glioblastoma patient.

TCR beta libraries were built from RNA through three nested multiplex PCR rounds using modified ARM-PCR. A single record per CDR3 protein comes from TCRdb applying MiXCR to the multiplex PCR reads. In the table there are some 32,000 distinct CDR3 sequences, approximately 66% of which are singletons. As to this clonotype: Antigen specificity is unknown. This clone may be a read error of a much larger clone one base away.

V lost 3 bases to trimming and J lost 0 bases, with 6 bases between them. This CDR3 contains 14 residues. The germline CDR1 and CDR2 sequences are SGHRS and YFSETQ. Sequencing was carried out using brain tumor tissue. This chain joins TRBV5-1 and TRBJ1-4, with no clear D. This TCR derives from a male donor with glioblastoma. The CDR3 spells CASSSTATNEKLFF. CDR3 nucleotide sequence: TGCGCCAGCAGCTCCACTGCAACTAATGAAAAACTGTTTTTT.